Each of the 32 T cell receptor beta chains below was sequenced from the same sample in a study of blood T cells in healthy people across ages (dated by TCRdb to about 2015). The library relied on 5' RACE. Instrument on record: Illumina HiSeq 2500. A second PCR of 7 to 11 cycles was run with a J-beta primer mix and a sample-barcoded 5' primer. TCRdb ran its own pipeline on the public reads, namely fastp trimming at Q25 and MiXCR clone calling, and kept in-frame beta chains. Under each unique CDR3 protein, matching rows form one entry showing the most common genes and DNA. The sample records about 1 million distinct CDR3 sequences, around 45% of which are singletons. The ten largest clones represent 18% of the sample. The sequencing input was blood. The receptor source for this set is a woman aged 55 to 70 in good health.

The genes are TRBV7-2 and TRBJ2-3; D might be TRBD2 (6 bases). Trimming pared 5 bases from V and 6 bases from J, leaving 18 bases between. This CDR3 has 15 residues. Germline V CDR1 and CDR2: SGHTA, FQGNSA. The chain's CDR3 is CASSIVVGGSDTQYF. The CDR3 DNA is TGTGCCAGCAGCATTGTCGTGGGGGGAAGCGATACGCAGTATTTT.

This sequence joins TRBV2 and TRBJ1-6; TRBD1 aligns across 7 bases. V was clipped by 4 bases and J by 6 bases; unmatched bases: 6. The CDR3 has 15 residues. Germline V gene data show CDR1 as SNHLY and CDR2 as FYNNEI. The CDR3 loop reads CASSGSGTVNSPLHF. The CDR3 nucleotides read TGTGCCAGCAGTGGCTCCGGGACAGTTAATTCACCCCTCCACTTT.

This clonotype was recorded a few times. The chain carries TRBV6-2 or TRBV6-3 and TRBJ2-7, with TRBD1 as a possible D gene (6 bases). This CDR3 has 13 amino acids. Germline V gene data show CDR1 as MNHEY and CDR2 as SVGEGT. The germline V and J ends were trimmed by 4 bases and 3 bases, with 10 bases remaining between them. This CDR3 reads CASSFRGVYEQYF. CDR3 nucleotide sequence: TGTGCCAGCAGTTTCAGGGGTGTCTACGAGCAGTACTTC.

The V and J genes are TRBV11-2 and TRBJ2-1, with 9 bases identical to TRBD2. From germline, CDR1 is SGHAT and CDR2 FQNNGV. The V gene end was trimmed by 4 bases and the J gene end by 15 bases; junction bases not matched to a gene: 13. The CDR3 has 14 residues. The CDR3 is CASSSRLAEFTTFF. CDR3 nucleotides: TGTGCCAGCAGCTCTAGACTAGCGGAGTTTACCACGTTCTTC. Together with reference TRBV11-2 and TRBJ2-1, the CDR3 gives the full variable domain: EAGVAQSPRYKIIEKRQSVAFWCNPISGHATLYWYQQILGQGPKLLIQFQNNGVVDDSQLPKDRFSAERLKGVDSTLKIQPAKLEDSAVYLCASSSRLAEFTTFFGPGTRLTVL.

This chain uses TRBV18 with TRBJ2-5; TRBD2 agrees at 8 bases. The CDR3 sequence is 17 residues long. The V gene's germline CDR1 is KGHSH and CDR2 LQKENI. Germline trimming cut 0 bases from V and 2 bases from J; bases unmatched to any gene: 8. The CDR3 DNA is TGTGCCAGCTCACCACCGACGAGACTAGCGCAACAAGAGACCCAGTACTTC. As protein: CASSPPTRLAQQETQYF.

Ten or more counts support this clonotype. This chain joins TRBV20-1 and TRBJ2-5, with D tentatively TRBD1 (8 bases). The V end lost 3 bases, the J end lost 11 bases, and 16 bases lay between the germline ends. The CDR3 has 12 amino acids. Per the germline V gene, CDR1 is DFQATT and CDR2 is SNEGSKA (reference sequence). CDR3 nucleotide sequence: TGCAGTGCTAGCCTAGGACAGGGAGGGCAGTACTTC. It codes for CSASLGQGGQYF.

The chain joins TRBV5-4 to TRBJ2-1, with 8 bases matching TRBD2. Trimming cost V 4 bases and J 6 bases; bases outside gene matches: 9. The germline V gene has CDR1 SGHNT and CDR2 YYREEE (reference sequence). There are 15 residues in the CDR3. The CDR3 region is CASSPGGQGGNEQFF. The CDR3 DNA follows: TGTGCCAGCAGCCCGGGAGGGCAGGGTGGCAATGAGCAGTTCTTC. The whole variable domain, remainder taken from reference TRBV5-4 and TRBJ2-1, is ETGVTQSPTHLIKTRGQQVTLRCSSQSGHNTVSWYQQALGQGPQFIFQYYREEENGRGNFPPRFSGLQFPNYSSELNVNALELDDSALYLCASSPGGQGGNEQFFGPGTRLTVL.

The chain recombines TRBV2 with TRBJ2-1, with D possibly being TRBD2 (7 bases). Per germline, CDR1 SNHLY and CDR2 FYNNEI. This CDR3 region has 14 residues. V gave up 4 bases and J gave up 8 bases, with 15 bases separating them. CDR3 region: CASSVGGARDEQFF. Written as DNA, the CDR3 is TGTGCCAGCAGTGTTGGGGGGGCGAGGGATGAGCAGTTCTTC.

This rearrangement joins TRBV30 to TRBJ2-2, with D hard to call. The germline CDR1 and CDR2 sequences are GTSNPN and SVGIG (reference sequence). The length of the CDR3 is 13 residues. The V gene lost 5 bases and the J gene lost 5 bases, with 12 bases spanning the gap. This chain's CDR3 is CAWVGEGTGELFF. CDR3 bases: TGTGCCTGGGTGGGTGAAGGGACCGGGGAGCTGTTTTTT.

This clonotype showed up many times. J is TRBJ2-3 and V is TRBV7-2; no clear D gene. Germline CDR1 SGHTA, CDR2 FQGNSA. V lost 2 bases and J 0 bases, leaving 12 bases between the germline ends. The CDR3 is made up of 16 amino acids. Here the CDR3 DNA reads TGTGCCAGCAGCTTATCGCCAGCTATGAGCACAGATACGCAGTATTTT. Its protein is CASSLSPAMSTDTQYF.

This clonotype was picked up one time. This chain links TRBV6-1 with TRBJ2-1; TRBD2 matches 10 bases. CDR3 size: 20 residues. Germline V gene lookup returns CDR1 MNHNS and CDR2 SASEGT. V was clipped by 5 bases and J by 0 bases; unmatched bases: 16. DNA for the CDR3: TGTGCCAGCAGTCTCCAGCGGGAGGGCCCTCCCCTAAACTCCTACAATGAGCAGTTCTTC. It specifies CASSLQREGPPLNSYNEQFF.

This clonotype turned up a few times. This chain uses TRBV27 with TRBJ1-1; D gene unclear. The CDR3 has 15 residues. Germline lookup yields CDR1 MNHEY and CDR2 SMNVEV (reference sequence). V shed 4 bases and J shed 0 bases, with 12 bases lying between them. The CDR3 spells CASSYYYGMNTEAFF. CDR3 nucleotide sequence: TGTGCCAGCAGTTATTACTACGGGATGAACACTGAAGCTTTCTTT.

This chain links TRBV27 with TRBJ2-5; 7 bases line up with TRBD2. Looked up from germline, CDR1 is MNHEY and CDR2 is SMNVEV (reference sequence). V gave up 5 bases and J gave up 3 bases; unmatched junction bases: 3. This CDR3 is 13 amino acids long. CDR3 loop: CASSALAEETQYF. CDR3 nucleotide sequence: TGTGCCAGCAGTGCCCTAGCGGAAGAGACCCAGTACTTC.

This clonotype was observed a handful of times. This sequence joins TRBV10-3 and TRBJ2-7; 9 positions agree with TRBD2. The germline CDR1 and CDR2 sequences are ENHRY and SYGVKD. The CDR3 length is 15 residues. Trimming removed 0 bases from V and 2 bases from J; junction bases left unmatched: 2. CDR3 amino acids: CAISESSGSTYEQYF. In DNA, the CDR3 is TGTGCCATCAGTGAGTCTAGCGGGAGTACCTACGAGCAGTACTTC.

V is TRBV6-6 and J is TRBJ2-7; D might be TRBD1 (5 bases). Germline V gene lookup returns CDR1 MNHNY and CDR2 SVGAGI (reference sequence). CDR3 size: 13 residues. Trimming removed 6 bases from V and 0 bases from J, with 9 bases in between. The CDR3 here is CASRSDSSYEQYF. DNA for the CDR3: TGTGCCAGCAGATCCGACAGCTCCTACGAGCAGTACTTC.

CDR3 nucleotide sequence: TGCAGTGCTAGAGGAAAGGGGTCGGTAGAGACCCAGTACTTC. This codes for CSARGKGSVETQYF. The chain recombines TRBV20-1 with TRBJ2-5; D perhaps matches TRBD1 (5 bases). Germline CDR1 DFQATT, CDR2 SNEGSKA (reference sequence). The CDR3 has 14 amino acids. Trimming removed 1 base at V and 4 bases at J, with 13 bases between.

The chain carries TRBV29-1 and TRBJ2-5; no definite D call. The germline V gene encodes CDR1 SQVTM and CDR2 ANQGSEA. V lost 5 bases to trimming and J lost 5 bases, with 12 bases between them. The CDR3 has 12 residues. In DNA, the CDR3 is TGCAGCGTTCCCGAATCGACGGAGACCCAGTACTTC. The encoded protein is CSVPESTETQYF.

Remarks on this clonotype: A junction end diverges from the germline sequence, so it may reflect a read error. The V and J genes are TRBV13 and TRBJ1-4; TRBD1 might be the D (5 bases). The CDR3 is made up of 14 amino acids. CDR1 is PRHDT and CDR2 is FYEKMQ in the germline V gene (reference sequence). The CDR3 DNA is TGTGCCAGCAGCCAACAGGAAATTGGTGAAAGACTGTTTTTT. Its protein is CASSQQEIGERLFF.

The chain joins TRBV9 to TRBJ2-4, with D possibly called TRBD1 or TRBD2 (6 bases each). The J call could be wrong; TRBJ2-7 is a better fit for the DNA end. The CDR3 has 17 residues. Germline values: CDR1 SGDLS, CDR2 YYNGEE. The CDR3 DNA follows: TGTGCCAGCAGCGAATCCAAAGAGGGGGGTCAAATGGGCGAGCAGTACTTC. Protein product: CASSESKEGGQMGEQYF.

This chain uses TRBV21-1 with TRBJ2-6; the table's TRBD1 call for D was not verified on the DNA. TRBV21-1 represents a pseudogene. The CDR3 spans 15 residues. The CDR3, as DNA: TGTGCCAGCAGTAAGACAGGGTCTGAGGCCAACGTCCTGACTTTC. This sequence encodes CASSKTGSEANVLTF.

The CDR3 spells CASRGPVSPQYF. The CDR3 region has the DNA TGTGCCAGCAGGGGCCCGGTATCTCCCCAGTACTTC. The V and J genes are TRBV28 and TRBJ2-5, with unresolved D. The V end was cut by 6 bases, the J end by 9 bases, with 14 bases between. Germline assignment: CDR1 MDHEN and CDR2 SYDVKM. This CDR3 has 12 residues.

The V and J genes are TRBV5-1 and TRBJ2-7; TRBD2 matches 10 bases. This CDR3 region has 16 residues. Germline CDR1 and CDR2: SGHRS and YFSETQ. After removal of 0 bases from V and 4 bases from J, the junction contained 7 bases not matched to a gene. Here the CDR3 DNA reads TGCGCCAGCAGCTTGGGTGGACTAGCGGAAGGTTACGAGCAGTACTTC. It is translated as CASSLGGLAEGYEQYF.

The rearrangement uses TRBV11-2 and TRBJ2-7; D remains ambiguous. CDR3 size: 13 residues. The V gene lost 2 bases and the J gene lost 2 bases, with 7 bases spanning the gap. Germline V gene lookup returns CDR1 SGHAT and CDR2 FQNNGV. The CDR3 nucleotides read TGTGCCAGCAGCTTATACGCAACCTACGAGCAGTACTTC. Translating it yields CASSLYATYEQYF.

The rearrangement uses TRBV5-1 and TRBJ2-5; 7 bases are shared with TRBD1. CDR1 and CDR2 from the germline V gene are SGHRS and YFSETQ. CDR3 size: 15 residues. Trimming took 4 bases from V and 11 from J; bases not matched to a gene: 17. This CDR3 reads CASSQRTTGLDEQYF. The DNA for the CDR3 is TGCGCCAGCAGCCAGAGAACGACAGGGCTGGATGAGCAGTACTTC.

The chain links TRBV19 to TRBJ2-7, with no clear D. Trimming took 5 bases from V and 4 from J, leaving 15 bases between them. Germline V gene lookup returns CDR1 LNHDA and CDR2 SQIVND (reference sequence). The CDR3 totals 14 residues. This CDR3 reads CASSAEGFWYEQYF. The CDR3 nucleotides read TGTGCCAGTAGTGCCGAAGGGTTCTGGTACGAGCAGTACTTC.

This clonotype was seen only a few times. The gene calls are TRBV2 and TRBJ2-7; D is possibly TRBD2 (5 bases). V shed 3 bases and J shed 0 bases, with 12 bases lying between them. CDR1 and CDR2 (germline): SNHLY, FYNNEI. The CDR3 spans 15 residues. The CDR3 bases are TGTGCCAGCAGTGATGTTATGGGGAGCTCCTACGAGCAGTACTTC. Protein product: CASSDVMGSSYEQYF.

V and J are TRBV12-3 or TRBV12-4 and TRBJ2-5; D perhaps matches TRBD1 (6 bases). There are 15 residues in the CDR3. V was trimmed by 8 bases and J by 4 bases, leaving 20 bases between them. In DNA, the CDR3 is TGTGCCAGCGCGAACCAGGGGCGCGGTAGAGAGACCCAGTACTTC. It encodes CASANQGRGRETQYF.

The chain links TRBV19 to TRBJ2-1; D not certain. The germline CDR1 and CDR2 sequences are LNHDA and SQIVND (reference sequence). CDR3 length: 14 residues. Trimming pared 6 bases from V and 5 bases from J, leaving 14 bases between. The chain's CDR3 is CASRSLGGNNEQFF. Written as DNA, the CDR3 is TGTGCCAGTAGATCCCTCGGTGGAAACAATGAGCAGTTCTTC.

CDR3 nucleotides: TGTGCCAGCAGCCATACAGGGAGTCAGCCCCAGCATTTT. Amino acids: CASSHTGSQPQHF. The rearrangement uses TRBV3-1 and TRBJ1-5; possible D gene TRBD1, 6 bases. Looked up from germline, CDR1 is LGHDT and CDR2 is YNNKEL (reference sequence). CDR3 length equals 13 residues. Trimming left V 3 bases short and J 6 bases short, with 9 bases between.

This clonotype was detected ten times or more. J is TRBJ2-5 and V is TRBV12-3 or TRBV12-4, with D unresolved. The CDR3 covers 14 residues. Trimming cost V 6 bases and J 2 bases, with 13 bases left between them. The CDR3 loop is CASSPRTDQETQYF. The CDR3 DNA reads as TGTGCCAGCAGCCCCCGAACGGATCAAGAGACCCAGTACTTC.

V usage is TRBV2 and J usage is TRBJ2-7; 9 bases line up with TRBD1. Judging by the DNA end, TRBJ2-5 fits better; the J call may be wrong. The germline V gene encodes CDR1 SNHLY and CDR2 FYNNEI. The CDR3 length is 13 residues. The CDR3 loop reads CASSRDRAATQYF. As DNA, the CDR3 is TGTGCCAGCAGTAGGGACAGGGCAGCGACCCAGTACTTC.

This clonotype came up a few times. J is TRBJ1-2 and V is TRBV4-2, with 8 positions matching TRBD1. From germline, CDR1 is LGHNA and CDR2 YNFKEQ. The V and J ends lost 1 base and 6 bases, in that order; junction bases with no gene match: 10. The CDR3 is 16 residues long. CDR3 amino acids: CASSQVSRTGWDGYTF. As DNA, the CDR3 is TGTGCCAGCAGCCAAGTATCCCGGACAGGGTGGGATGGCTACACCTTC.